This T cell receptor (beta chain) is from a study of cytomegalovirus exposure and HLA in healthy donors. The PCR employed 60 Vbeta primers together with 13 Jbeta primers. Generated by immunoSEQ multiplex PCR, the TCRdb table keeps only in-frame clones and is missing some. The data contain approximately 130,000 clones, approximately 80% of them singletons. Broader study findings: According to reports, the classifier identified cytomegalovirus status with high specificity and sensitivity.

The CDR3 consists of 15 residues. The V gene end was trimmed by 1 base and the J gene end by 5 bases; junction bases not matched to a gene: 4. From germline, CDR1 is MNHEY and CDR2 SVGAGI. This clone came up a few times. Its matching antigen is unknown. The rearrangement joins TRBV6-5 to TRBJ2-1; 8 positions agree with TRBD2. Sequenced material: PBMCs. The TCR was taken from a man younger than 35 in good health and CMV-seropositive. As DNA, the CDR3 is TGTGCCAGCAGTTACTATAGCGGGGATAACAATGAGCAGTTCTTC. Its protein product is CASSYYSGDNNEQFF.